This T cell receptor (beta chain) was identified during a study of cytomegalovirus exposure and HLA in healthy donors. This CDR3 has 14 residues. Germline V gene sequence: CDR1 MNHNS, CDR2 SASEGT. V was clipped by 4 bases and J by 0 bases, with 4 bases between them. PCR was performed using 60 Vbeta and 13 Jbeta primers. The protocol was immunoSEQ multiplex PCR, while the TCRdb copy is restricted to in-frame clones and leaves out a portion. The table records 120,000 to 150,000 clones, around three quarters of them present only once. The clonotype was recovered from a man aged 35 to 55 in good health and CMV-seronegative. What was sequenced was PBMCs. The J gene is TRBJ2-6, the V gene TRBV6-1; D not certain. CDR3 sequence (DNA): TGTGCCAGCAGTGGACTCTCTGGGGCCAACGTCCTGACTTTC. Protein sequence: CASSGLSGANVLTF.